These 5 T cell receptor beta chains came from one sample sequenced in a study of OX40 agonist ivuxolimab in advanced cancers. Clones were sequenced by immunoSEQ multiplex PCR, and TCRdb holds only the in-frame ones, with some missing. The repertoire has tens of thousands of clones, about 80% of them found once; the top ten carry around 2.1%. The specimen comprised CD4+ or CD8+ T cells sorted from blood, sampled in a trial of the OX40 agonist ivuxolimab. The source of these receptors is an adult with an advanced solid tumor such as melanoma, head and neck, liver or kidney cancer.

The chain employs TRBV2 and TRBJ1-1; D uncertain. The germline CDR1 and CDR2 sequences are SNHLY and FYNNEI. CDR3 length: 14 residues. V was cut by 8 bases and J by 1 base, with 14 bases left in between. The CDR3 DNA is TGTGCCAGCCAGGCAGGAGAAACGAACACTGAAGCTTTCTTT. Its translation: CASQAGETNTEAFF.

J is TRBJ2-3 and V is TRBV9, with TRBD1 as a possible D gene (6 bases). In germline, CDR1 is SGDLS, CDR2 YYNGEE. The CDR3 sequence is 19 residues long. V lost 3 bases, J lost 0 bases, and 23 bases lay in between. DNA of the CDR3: TGTGCCAGCAGCGAGAGGGCAGGGGCGATTTTTTCTAGCACAGATACGCAGTATTTT. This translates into CASSERAGAIFSSTDTQYF.

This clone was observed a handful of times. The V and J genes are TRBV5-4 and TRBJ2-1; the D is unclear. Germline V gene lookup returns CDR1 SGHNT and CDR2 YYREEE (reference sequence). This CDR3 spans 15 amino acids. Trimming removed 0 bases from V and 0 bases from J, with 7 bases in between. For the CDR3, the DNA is TGTGCCAGCAGCTTGGGCGGAACCTCCTACAATGAGCAGTTCTTC. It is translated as CASSLGGTSYNEQFF.

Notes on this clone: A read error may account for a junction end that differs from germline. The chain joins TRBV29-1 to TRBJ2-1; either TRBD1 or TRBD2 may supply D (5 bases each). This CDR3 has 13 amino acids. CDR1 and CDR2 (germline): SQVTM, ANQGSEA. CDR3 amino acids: CSVEDGGGHEQLF. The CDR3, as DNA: TGCAGCGTTGAAGATGGGGGTGGACATGAGCAGCTCTTC.

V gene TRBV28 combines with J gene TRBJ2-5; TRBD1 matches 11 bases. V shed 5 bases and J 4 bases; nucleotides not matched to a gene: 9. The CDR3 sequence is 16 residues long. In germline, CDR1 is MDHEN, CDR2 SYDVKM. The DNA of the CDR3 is TGTGCCAGCAGTCTCCTCCGGGGACAGGGGGGAGAGACCCAGTACTTC. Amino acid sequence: CASSLLRGQGGETQYF.